The subject of this entry is one T cell receptor (beta chain). The CDR3 is 14 amino acids. V dropped 5 bases and J dropped 6; count of bases not matched to a gene: 9. Germline V gene data show CDR1 as SQVTM and CDR2 as ANQGSEA. Only in-frame clones appear in the TCRdb table, and some are missing; sequencing was by immunoSEQ multiplex PCR. The sample lists about 320,000 clones, nearly 90% occurring once. This sample was included in a study of blood T cell repertoires in COVID-19. Study context: PBMCs, B-cell-depleted T cells, or T cells provided the cDNA or gDNA that made up the material.

The source of this sequence is a woman in her 30s who had recovered from COVID-19. V gene TRBV29-1 combines with J gene TRBJ2-1; 8 nucleotides match TRBD1. The material sequenced was PBMCs or T cells enriched from blood (not recorded which). CDR3 loop: CSVKRTGSSNEQFF. For the CDR3, the DNA is TGCAGCGTTAAACGGACAGGGAGCTCCAATGAGCAGTTCTTC.